This record covers a single T cell receptor (beta chain). Its target antigen remains unknown. Qualities for individual bases were not recorded, and no much larger clone is one base off. The time point label for this specimen denotes: cells obtained before transplantation from donor or recipient. CD3+CD4+ and CD3+CD8+ populations were FACS-sorted from unstimulated pre-transplant donor and recipient cells taken from spleen or lymph nodes. Libraries were constructed by the immunoSEQ multiplex PCR assay. For most patients, genomic DNA was isolated with the Qiagen DNeasy Blood and Tissue Kit and sent frozen to Adaptive Biotechnologies for TCR sequencing. High-throughput TCR-beta CDR3 sequencing of genomic DNA from most patients was performed by Adaptive Biotechnologies. The authors processed their data as follows. Adaptive's ImmunoSEQ software was the source of the TCR sequencing data for over 15 patients, while a few other patients were processed with MiXCR and VDJtools. To correct CD4 versus CD8 sorting errors, any sequence found in both subsets at a frequency ratio below 5:1 was removed. Because the origin of CDR3 nucleotide sequences shared between donor and recipient could not be assigned, those sequences were removed. To count as alloreactive, a clone needed at least 2-fold expansion over unstimulated cells and a minimum CFSE-low frequency of 0.002% (template counts) or 0.001% (read counts). Mappable clones were those detected in sequenced pre-transplant spleen, lymph node, or MLR CFSE-low populations of the donor or recipient. Cumulative frequency of alloreactive clones was calculated as a percentage of all sequences weighted by copy number. The clones in this table, taken by TCRdb from immuneACCESS, are in-frame only. Not every clone is retained; where verified, under half of the shortfall comes from an unresolved V gene, and the cause of the rest is unknown. V, J and clone size reflect that table, while D and trimming were determined from the DNA. A total of some 150,000 clones appear in this sample, over 90% of them only once. The biggest ten clones account for roughly 0.19% of the sample.

This record comes from a study of graft-versus-host responses after intestinal transplantation (dated by TCRdb to the early 2020s). In the study overall: Recipients received multivisceral, liver-intestinal, or isolated intestinal transplants. Donor T cell macrochimerism was defined as a peak of at least 4% donor T cells among recipient peripheral blood mononuclear cells. After intestinal transplantation, graft-versus-host and host-versus-graft alloreactive T cell clones in the graft, circulation and bone marrow were tracked using bulk TCR-beta CDR3 sequencing. Samples from a few later patients were sequenced in-house on an Illumina MiSeq with MiXCR processing rather than by the commercial service. A cohort of 24 intestinal transplant recipients, including one retransplant, was enrolled, and a few patients lacking pretransplant specimens were excluded. Alloreactive clones were identified by sequencing pre-transplant mixed lymphocyte reaction products and comparing these products with unstimulated pre-transplant donor and recipient T cells. Every recipient was given anti-thymocyte globulin induction, followed by approximately 3 years of maintenance tacrolimus and steroids. Results and caveats for the whole study, not just this receptor: GvH clones were detected in recipient bone marrow, and some of these GvH clones were observed earlier in ileal mucosa or blood, consistent with an intestinal mucosal origin. Peak levels of circulating GvH clones were associated with declines in HvG clones early after transplant. Patients with donor T cell macrochimerism had high GvH to HvG T cell clonal ratios in their allografts. The conclusions were limited by the relatively low number and heterogeneity of the intestinal transplant patients.

Based on the germline V gene (reference sequence), the CDR1 and CDR2 sequences are SEHNR and FQNEAQ. From its cysteine to its phenylalanine, the CDR3 spans 17 amino acids. Only the CDR3 DNA is retained, 51 bases long and in frame from the first base. For this chain, trimming is 2 bases at the V end and 4 bases at the J end, and the number of junction bases without a gene match is 11. This chain joins TRBV7-9 to TRBJ1-5; a stretch of 7 junction bases matches TRBD1. The sample in question was unstimulated CD4+ T cells sorted from spleen or lymph node cells, obtained before intestinal transplant. The source of this sequence is a human donor who received an intestinal transplant. The DNA is as follows: TGTGCCAGCAGCTTATATTCCGGGACAGACGTAAATCAGCCCCAGCATTTT. This encodes CASSLYSGTDVNQPQHF.